The clone carrying this T cell receptor beta chain was seen only a few times. The antigen is not known. Unique molecular identifiers were in the cDNA, with template-switch universal primer binding. TCRdb fed the 5' RACE reads into MiXCR, producing one record per CDR3 protein. The repertoire holds roughly 1.6 million distinct CDR3 sequences, roughly 35% seen once, with about 0.3% in the top ten. This record comes from a study of identical twins. Unmatched junction bases numbered 19, after V lost 5 bases and J lost 11 bases. Per germline, CDR1 SGHAT and CDR2 FQNNGV. The CDR3 consists of 16 residues. Broader study findings: Beta out-of-frame twin sharing showed a weaker excess.

The rearrangement joins TRBV11-2 to TRBJ2-5; 8 nucleotides line up with TRBD2. Sequenced material: cord blood. The clonotype was recovered from a newborn girl in good health. The CDR3 sequence: CASSPISTEAGVGQYF. The CDR3, as DNA: TGTGCCAGCAGCCCCATTTCCACCGAAGCGGGGGTAGGGCAGTACTTC.